A selection of T cell receptor beta chains follows, all from one sample in a study of T cells expressing NK-cell markers. With the 5' RACE reads reprocessed, TCRdb shows one record per CDR3 protein and no DNA. This sample's table has 350,000 to 400,000 distinct CDR3 sequences. Sequenced sample: blood T cells: a sorted CD56 or NKG2C T cell subset, CD4+ or CD8+ T cells, or bulk PBMC T cells (not recorded which). These receptor sequences come from a woman aged 45-59 years in good health. CDR3s include the opening cysteine and the closing phenylalanine or tryptophan.

J	V	length	CDR3
TRBJ2-1	TRBV7-2	16	CASSLETSAKYNEQFF
TRBJ2-3	TRBV12-3/TRBV12-4	15	CASSLTSGDTDTQYF
TRBJ2-1	TRBV20-1	13	CSAVARMWGEQFF
TRBJ2-3	TRBV5-6	15	CASSHIRGPTDTQYF
TRBJ1-1	TRBV3-1	15	CASSQTGRAPAEAFF
TRBJ2-1	TRBV7-3	16	CASSPRRGLGVDEQFF
TRBJ2-7	TRBV5-1	15	CASSFTSGQTYEQYF
TRBJ2-1	TRBV24-1	17	CATSDTLTGGLVNEQFF
TRBJ2-1	TRBV5-6	17	CASSLVRASGRAGEQFF
TRBJ2-5	TRBV7-2	17	CASSHGRGRVVGRTQYF
TRBJ2-3	TRBV5-1	14	CASIGTGSTDTQYF
TRBJ2-1	TRBV29-1	14	CSVGVRQGGNEQFF
TRBJ2-2	TRBV5-5	18	CASSPWGSGGQSTGELFF
TRBJ1-1	TRBV5-1	13	CASGQTMNTEAFF
TRBJ2-1	TRBV7-9	16	CASSRLSGSAYNEQFF
TRBJ2-1	TRBV4-2	19	CASSQERYRVTDLSHEQFF
TRBJ2-5	TRBV10-3	14	CAINSQAGEETQYF
TRBJ1-6	TRBV5-1	15	CASSHSTGTNSPLHF
TRBJ1-2	TRBV24-1	15	CATSDSGGLPGGYTF
TRBJ2-1	TRBV28	21	CASSFPGALGTSASSYNEQFF
TRBJ2-2	TRBV7-6	16	CASSLVQGRNTGELFF
TRBJ1-2	TRBV7-9	14	CASTSTGGNYGYTF
TRBJ2-1	TRBV6-5	14	CASSRNQLAGEQFF
TRBJ1-1	TRBV25-1	16	CASSDLRGQGSQGAFF
TRBJ1-1	TRBV6-5	14	CASSRTRDISEAFF
TRBJ2-5	TRBV27	13	CASSSIARETQYF
TRBJ1-4	TRBV29-1	14	CSVGGTASDEKLFF
TRBJ2-5	TRBV7-6	16	CASSLAGGLKVETQYF
TRBJ1-1	TRBV5-1	13	CASSSGQNTEAFF
TRBJ1-2	TRBV12-3/TRBV12-4	13	CASSRDLSYGYTF
TRBJ2-1	TRBV24-1	15	CATSGDRVSYNEQFF
TRBJ2-1	TRBV27	14	CASARANPYNEQFF
TRBJ2-7	TRBV10-1	13	CASSESDSYEQYF
TRBJ2-2	TRBV18	16	CASSPKAAPNTGELFF
TRBJ2-3	TRBV15	16	CATSRDPSLFTDTQYF
TRBJ2-6	TRBV30	14	CAWTVPWGANVLTF
TRBJ2-1	TRBV30	15	CAWSPGQGATNEQFF
TRBJ2-2	TRBV5-1	15	CASYSGGPNTGELFF
TRBJ1-1	TRBV4-1	18	CASSNSGTGGARNTEAFF
TRBJ2-1	TRBV7-9	14	CASSLDGAYNEQFF
TRBJ2-1	TRBV5-1	15	CASSLGSGGLNEQFF
TRBJ1-5	TRBV5-6	15	CASSLGSGAYQPQHF
TRBJ1-6	TRBV25-1	14	CASSARQGGSPLHF
TRBJ2-5	TRBV5-4	16	CASSTGLADGRETQYF
TRBJ2-2	TRBV30	15	CAWSGGTVNTGELFF
TRBJ2-2	TRBV7-2	14	CASRETLGSGELFF
TRBJ2-5	TRBV4-2	17	CASSQDRGRADQETQYF
TRBJ2-1	TRBV5-1	16	CASSLVGAGVFDEQFF
TRBJ1-1	TRBV10-3	15	CAISDTPFRAVEAFF
TRBJ1-6	TRBV4-1	17	CASASIGQGARNSPLHF
TRBJ2-1	TRBV5-1	17	CASSLEGRGLYRNEQFF
TRBJ2-7	TRBV12-3/TRBV12-4	14	CASSRLTRTYEQYF
TRBJ1-5	TRBV20-1	15	CSARSLDLFNQPQHF
TRBJ2-7	TRBV3-1	17	CASSQGKREVPSYEQYF
TRBJ2-6	TRBV14	13	CASDRAGANVLTF
TRBJ1-2	TRBV12-3/TRBV12-4	15	CASSTRLDPHYGYTF
TRBJ1-5	TRBV12-3/TRBV12-4	12	CASSDSNQPQHF
TRBJ2-1	TRBV25-1	16	CASSLPGTGSYNEQFF
TRBJ2-5	TRBV6-1	12	CASERGQGTQYF